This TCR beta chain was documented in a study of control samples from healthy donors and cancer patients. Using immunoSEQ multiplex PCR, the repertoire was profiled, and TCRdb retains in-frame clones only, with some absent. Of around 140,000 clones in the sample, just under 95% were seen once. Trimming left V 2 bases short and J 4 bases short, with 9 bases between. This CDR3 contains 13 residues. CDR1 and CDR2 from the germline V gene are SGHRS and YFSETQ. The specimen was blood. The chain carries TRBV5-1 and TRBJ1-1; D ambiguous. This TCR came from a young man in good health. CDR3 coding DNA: TGCGCCAGCAGCTTTGAGGCCGGCACTGAAGCTTTCTTT. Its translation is CASSFEAGTEAFF.